The sequence of this TCR beta chain was determined in a study of blood T cell repertoires in COVID-19. This clone was seen just once. Per the original methods: Nucleated cell counts were estimated from reference gene primer amplification. TCRdb's table, derived via immunoSEQ multiplex PCR, lists solely in-frame clones and lacks some. V and J calls and clone size are given by that table; D and trimming were obtained from the DNA. The data contain 70,000 to 95,000 clones, more than 80% of them singletons. Patients at the Seattle site were enrolled during active infection and followed longitudinally. The V and J ends lost 6 bases and 4 bases respectively, with 12 bases between them. The CDR3 contains 13 residues.

The sequence came from a man in his fifties with COVID-19, enrolled during active disease. Sequencing was performed on peripheral blood. The chain joins TRBV12-3 or TRBV12-4 to TRBJ1-2; a possible D gene is TRBD1 (6 bases). The DNA for the CDR3 is TGTGCCAGCAGCATACAGGGTTCCTATGGCTACACCTTC. Translated: CASSIQGSYGYTF.